The 14 T cell receptor beta chains presented below share a single source sample, sequenced in a study of blood T cell repertoires in COVID-19. Using immunoSEQ multiplex PCR, the repertoire was profiled, and TCRdb retains in-frame clones only, with some absent. The sample yields 200,000 to 300,000 clones, 88% seen once. Specimen: peripheral blood. Receptors were obtained from a human donor in a cohort sampled during active COVID-19.

This chain links TRBV28 with TRBJ1-1; TRBD1 is a possible D gene (5 bases). The CDR3 contains 13 residues. Germline V gene lookup returns CDR1 MDHEN and CDR2 SYDVKM. V dropped 4 bases and J dropped 4 bases, with 10 bases sitting between them. The CDR3 bases are TGTGCCAGCAGTTGGGTCCAGGGCACTGAAGCTTTCTTT. It encodes CASSWVQGTEAFF.

V usage is TRBV6-2 or TRBV6-3 and J usage is TRBJ2-1; TRBD2 matches at 8 bases. The CDR3 extends over 15 amino acids. In germline, CDR1 is MNHEY, CDR2 SVGEGT. V lost 1 base to trimming and J lost 7 bases; unmatched junction nucleotides: 6. CDR3 bases: TGTGCCAGCAGTTACTACAACGGGAGGGGGAATGAGCAGTTCTTC. Amino acids: CASSYYNGRGNEQFF.

The chain links TRBV7-8 to TRBJ2-7; a possible D gene is TRBD2 (6 bases). V was trimmed by 4 bases and J by 4 bases, leaving 11 bases between them. The germline V gene encodes CDR1 SGHVS and CDR2 FQNEAQ. The CDR3 has 13 residues. In nucleotides, the CDR3 is TGTGCCAGCAGCTCCATTGGGGGGTACGAGCAGTACTTC. Its protein is CASSSIGGYEQYF.

DNA of the CDR3: TGTGCCAGCTCACCAGGGGCCGTGGGAGCTTTCTTT. Encoded protein: CASSPGAVGAFF. The V call is TRBV18, the J call TRBJ1-1; TRBD1 is a possible D gene (5 bases). V dropped 2 bases and J dropped 10 bases, with 11 bases sitting between them. Per the germline V gene, CDR1 is KGHSH and CDR2 is LQKENI. The CDR3 covers 12 residues.

This clone was seen a single time. The chain combines TRBV4-3 with TRBJ2-6; TRBD2 aligns across 13 bases. This CDR3 is 18 amino acids long. With 1 base clipped from V and 6 bases from J, the junction kept 6 bases outside the gene matches. The germline gives CDR1 LGHNA, CDR2 YSLEER. CDR3 bases: TGCGCCAGCAGCCAAGGGACTAGCGGGAGCATCCAGGCCAACGTCCTGACTTTC. Translation gives CASSQGTSGSIQANVLTF.

The V and J genes are TRBV9 and TRBJ1-2; 9 nucleotides line up with TRBD1. Trimming removed 2 bases from V and 6 bases from J; junction bases left unmatched: 8. The germline CDR1 and CDR2 sequences are SGDLS and YYNGEE. There are 15 residues in the CDR3. CDR3 region: CASSVANTGGDGYTF. Here the CDR3 DNA reads TGTGCCAGCAGCGTCGCCAATACAGGGGGCGATGGCTACACCTTC.

A single count supports this clone. The V and J genes are TRBV28 and TRBJ1-2, with 9 nucleotides matching TRBD1. CDR3 length: 19 amino acids. Germline loops: CDR1 MDHEN, CDR2 SYDVKM. J gave up 1 base and V 5 bases, and 17 bases lay outside the gene matches. The CDR3 nucleotides read TGTGCCAGCAGTGACTACAGGGGGCAAGTCGTTTTGGGTAACTATGGCTACACCTTC. This translates into CASSDYRGQVVLGNYGYTF.

The chain uses TRBV28 and TRBJ2-7; no reliable D call. With 6 bases removed from V and 5 bases from J, the gap between germline ends came to 8 bases. The CDR3 totals 11 residues. Germline loops: CDR1 MDHEN, CDR2 SYDVKM. The CDR3 DNA follows: TGTGCCAGCAGCTACCAAAACGAGCAGTACTTC. Translated, it gives CASSYQNEQYF.

This clone was counted a single time. This sequence joins TRBV19 and TRBJ1-1; D is unclear. CDR3 length: 10 residues. V was cut by 11 bases and J by 9 bases, with 13 bases left in between. CDR1 is LNHDA, CDR2 SQIVND, per germline (reference sequence). The CDR3 DNA sequence: TGTGCCTCGTCCGGGAGCAAAGCTTTCTTT. This codes for CASSGSKAFF.

This clone was recorded only once. The J gene is TRBJ1-2, the V gene TRBV19; 9 bases are shared with TRBD1. Germline lookup yields CDR1 LNHDA and CDR2 SQIVND (reference sequence). The CDR3 covers 15 residues. Germline trimming cut 1 base from V and 5 bases from J; bases unmatched to any gene: 5. The CDR3 protein is CASSIVPGTGYGYTF. The CDR3 coding sequence is TGTGCCAGTAGTATAGTTCCCGGGACAGGGTATGGCTACACCTTC.

The chain has TRBV5-6 and TRBJ2-1; TRBD2 matches at 7 bases. The V gene's germline CDR1 is SGHDT and CDR2 YYEEEE. The CDR3 is 15 amino acids. V lost 2 bases, J lost 3 bases, and 5 bases stayed unmatched. The CDR3 reads CASSLRLAVYNEQFF. CDR3 nucleotide sequence: TGTGCCAGCAGCTTACGGCTAGCGGTCTACAATGAGCAGTTCTTC.

The chain joins TRBV19 to TRBJ1-2; 12 bases line up with TRBD1. CDR3 length: 15 residues. CDR1 is LNHDA, CDR2 SQIVND, per germline (reference sequence). J lost 3 bases, V lost 3 bases, and 2 bases had no gene match. CDR3 sequence: CASSIGTGGYYGYTF. The CDR3, as DNA: TGTGCCAGTAGTATCGGGACAGGGGGCTACTATGGCTACACCTTC. Drawing the rest from reference TRBV19 and TRBJ1-2, the complete variable domain is DGGITQSPKYLFRKEGQNVTLSCEQNLNHDAMYWYRQDPGQGLRLIYYSQIVNDFQKGDIAEGYSVSREKKESFPLTVTSAQKNPTAFYLCASSIGTGGYYGYTFGSGTRLTVV.

The chain recombines TRBV11-3 with TRBJ2-1, with TRBD2 matching over 9 bases. Germline CDR1 SGHNT, CDR2 YENEEA. This CDR3 has 15 residues. Trimming cost V 3 bases and J 3 bases; bases outside gene matches: 3. CDR3 sequence: CASSFGTSIYNEQFF. CDR3 sequence (DNA): TGTGCCAGCAGCTTCGGGACTAGCATCTACAATGAGCAGTTCTTC.

The V call is TRBV19, the J call TRBJ1-1, with 8 bases lining up with TRBD1. From germline, CDR1 is LNHDA and CDR2 SQIVND (reference sequence). V shed 5 bases and J 1 base; nucleotides not matched to a gene: 9. The CDR3 has 16 amino acids. This chain's CDR3 is CASSPQTGVSNTEAFF. CDR3 bases: TGTGCCAGTAGTCCGCAGACAGGGGTTTCGAACACTGAAGCTTTCTTT.